Below, 26 T cell receptor beta chains from the same sample are listed, as sequenced in a study of technical replicates of blood from several donors. Profiled with immunoSEQ multiplex PCR; TCRdb holds only in-frame clones, not every one. This sample has some 80,000 clones, with roughly nine tenths found just once. The sequenced material came from T cells isolated from PBMCs. These TCRs come from a human donor in good health.

The chain recombines TRBV2 with TRBJ1-1; D is possibly TRBD1 (6 bases). The V and J ends lost 6 bases and 0 bases respectively, with 14 bases between them. The germline V gene has CDR1 SNHLY and CDR2 FYNNEI. The CDR3 totals 15 residues. The CDR3 nucleotides are TGTGCCAGCAGCCCGTTGACAGGTATGAACACTGAAGCTTTCTTT. Translating gives CASSPLTGMNTEAFF.

Details on this clone: One junction end does not reproduce the germline sequence, and a read error may be involved. The chain links TRBV7-7 to TRBJ2-1; TRBD2 aligns across 10 bases. Germline loops: CDR1 SSHAT, CDR2 FNYEAQ (reference sequence). The CDR3 runs to 15 residues. CDR3 sequence reads: CASSLLAGARDEQFF. CDR3 bases: TGTGCTAGCAGCTTGCTAGCGGGAGCAAGGGATGAGCAGTTCTTC. The full variable domain, rest sourced from reference TRBV7-7 and TRBJ2-1, is GAGVSQSPRYKVTKRGQDVTLRCDPISSHATLYWYQQALGQGPEFLTYFNYEAQPDKSGLPSDRFSAERPEGSISTLTIQRTEQRDSAMYRCASSLLAGARDEQFFGPGTRLTVL.

This chain uses TRBV27 with TRBJ2-7; 7 bases fit TRBD2. The V gene end was trimmed by 4 bases and the J gene end by 5 bases; junction bases not matched to a gene: 8. The CDR3 runs to 14 residues. The germline gives CDR1 MNHEY, CDR2 SMNVEV (reference sequence). This CDR3 is CASSSRGGYHEQYF. The CDR3 region has the DNA TGTGCCAGCAGTTCCCGGGGAGGGTACCACGAGCAGTACTTC.

The chain has TRBV5-1 and TRBJ1-2, with D perhaps matching TRBD1 (5 bases). The germline V and J ends were trimmed by 0 bases and 6 bases, with 9 bases remaining between them. Germline CDR1 reads SGHRS; CDR2 reads YFSETQ. There are 13 residues in the CDR3. CDR3 bases: TGCGCCAGCAGCTTGGTGCCAGGGCATGGCTACACCTTC. This translates into CASSLVPGHGYTF.

The chain uses TRBV11-2 and TRBJ2-1, with D possibly TRBD2 on 6 matching bases. The CDR3 contains 15 residues. Per the germline V gene, CDR1 is SGHAT and CDR2 is FQNNGV. V shed 0 bases and J shed 5 bases, with 11 bases lying between them. DNA of the CDR3: TGTGCCAGCAGCTTAGATGAGACTAGAAACAATGAGCAGTTCTTC. This gives the protein CASSLDETRNNEQFF. Full variable domain (rest looked up from reference TRBV11-2 and TRBJ2-1): EAGVAQSPRYKIIEKRQSVAFWCNPISGHATLYWYQQILGQGPKLLIQFQNNGVVDDSQLPKDRFSAERLKGVDSTLKIQPAKLEDSAVYLCASSLDETRNNEQFFGPGTRLTVL.

V and J are TRBV30 and TRBJ2-2, with D possibly matching TRBD2 (6 bases). Trimming removed 1 base from V and 5 bases from J, with 20 bases in between. The V gene's germline CDR1 is GTSNPN and CDR2 SVGIG (reference sequence). CDR3 length: 17 amino acids. CDR3 sequence reads: CAWSDPPGGKGTGELFF. The CDR3 DNA reads TGTGCCTGGAGTGACCCCCCCGGCGGGAAGGGGACCGGGGAGCTGTTTTTT.

The V and J genes are TRBV7-2 and TRBJ1-4; D may be TRBD1 (6 bases). Germline CDR1 SGHTA, CDR2 FQGNSA. Trimming removed 4 bases from V and 2 bases from J, with 14 bases in between. This CDR3 spans 16 amino acids. The CDR3: CASSSNYRATNEKLFF. The CDR3 nucleotides read TGTGCCAGCAGCTCGAACTACAGGGCTACTAATGAAAAACTGTTTTTT.

This clone is a singleton in its sample. The rearrangement links TRBV29-1 to TRBJ2-1; TRBD1 aligns across 10 bases. The V segment lost 0 bases and the J segment 7 bases; nucleotides outside the gene matches: 9. The CDR3 has 16 residues. Germline V gene sequence: CDR1 SQVTM, CDR2 ANQGSEA. The DNA for the CDR3 is TGCAGCGTTGAAGAGGTTCGGACAGGGGGTCCGAATGAGCAGTTCTTC. As protein: CSVEEVRTGGPNEQFF.

The chain uses TRBV13 and TRBJ2-7; no firm D call. The length of the CDR3 is 12 residues. V was pared by 5 bases and J by 3 bases, with 8 bases between. The germline V gene has CDR1 PRHDT and CDR2 FYEKMQ (reference sequence). The CDR3 DNA reads as TGTGCCAGCAGCATCCGGTTCTACGAGCAGTACTTC. Translating gives CASSIRFYEQYF.

This chain joins TRBV9 and TRBJ2-1, with D uncertain. The CDR3 covers 14 residues. Germline CDR1 and CDR2: SGDLS and YYNGEE. With 1 base removed from V and 1 base from J, the gap between germline ends came to 6 bases. CDR3 protein: CASSVSMSYNEQFF. The CDR3 DNA sequence: TGTGCCAGCAGCGTATCTATGTCCTACAATGAGCAGTTCTTC.

The chain joins TRBV25-1 to TRBJ1-2; 10 bases align to TRBD1. This CDR3 region has 15 residues. Trimming removed 1 base from V and 7 bases from J; junction bases left unmatched: 6. CDR1 is MGHDK, CDR2 SYGVNS, per germline. CDR3 coding DNA: TGTGCCAGCAGTGAATGGGGACAGGGGATACGTGGCTACACCTTC. Translating it yields CASSEWGQGIRGYTF.

The chain recombines TRBV6-1 with TRBJ1-2; the D gene is possibly TRBD1 (6 bases). This CDR3 is built from 14 residues. Trimming took off 6 bases at V and 6 bases at J, with 17 bases between the two ends. Germline loops: CDR1 MNHNS, CDR2 SASEGT. The CDR3 DNA reads TGTGCCAGCAGCGTGACAGGATTTAGGGATGGCTACACCTTC. It yields the protein CASSVTGFRDGYTF.

V usage is TRBV4-2 and J usage is TRBJ2-7; no clear D gene. CDR1 and CDR2 (germline): LGHNA, YNFKEQ. Trimming took off 2 bases at V and 3 bases at J, with 14 bases between the two ends. The CDR3 loop spans 15 amino acids. The CDR3 protein is CASSQPSNTYYEQYF. For the CDR3, the DNA is TGTGCCAGCAGCCAACCCTCCAATACTTACTACGAGCAGTACTTC.

The rearrangement links TRBV5-4 to TRBJ2-5, with TRBD1 matching 7 bases. In germline, CDR1 is SGHNT, CDR2 YYREEE (reference sequence). V trimming: 6 bases; J trimming: 3 bases; junction bases outside the gene matches: 5. The CDR3 contains 13 residues. In DNA, the CDR3 is TGTGCCAGCAACTACGACAGGGAAGAGACCCAGTACTTC. It specifies CASNYDREETQYF.

This clone is a singleton in its sample. The gene calls are TRBV29-1 and TRBJ1-3; D is unclear. The CDR3 is 13 residues long. Germline V gives CDR1 SQVTM, CDR2 ANQGSEA. V was pared by 4 bases and J by 2 bases, with 9 bases between. The CDR3 sequence: CSVVRGTGNTIYF. In DNA form, the CDR3 reads TGCAGCGTTGTTAGAGGGACTGGAAACACCATATATTTT.

The V and J genes are TRBV9 and TRBJ2-2, with 7 nucleotides matching TRBD2. The germline gives CDR1 SGDLS, CDR2 YYNGEE. The CDR3 sequence is 17 residues long. Trimming removed 4 bases from V and 2 bases from J; junction bases left unmatched: 11. This chain's CDR3 is CASSPRTGTTNTGELFF. As DNA, the CDR3 is TGTGCCAGCAGCCCCCGAACCGGGACTACCAACACCGGGGAGCTGTTTTTT.

The genes are TRBV4-3 and TRBJ2-2; tentative D call: TRBD2 (6 bases). With 4 bases removed from V and 8 bases from J, the gap between germline ends came to 14 bases. This CDR3 region has 14 residues. The germline V gene encodes CDR1 LGHNA and CDR2 YSLEER. This CDR3 is CASSPGTAWGELFF. CDR3 DNA: TGCGCCAGCAGCCCCGGGACTGCTTGGGGGGAGCTGTTTTTT.

The rearrangement joins TRBV5-6 to TRBJ2-3; the match to TRBD2 covers 11 bases. Germline V CDR1 and CDR2: SGHDT, YYEEEE. The trim removed 3 bases at V and 0 bases at J, leaving 6 bases unmatched. The CDR3 has 17 residues. CDR3 residues: CASSSLAGGSSTDTQYF. The CDR3, as DNA: TGTGCCAGCAGCTCTCTAGCGGGAGGATCTAGCACAGATACGCAGTATTTT.

V is TRBV28 and J is TRBJ2-7; 10 nucleotides align to TRBD2. The CDR3 is 15 amino acids. Germline V gene data show CDR1 as MDHEN and CDR2 as SYDVKM. Trimming took 5 bases from V and 5 from J; bases not matched to a gene: 9. CDR3 DNA: TGTGCCAGCAGTACCCCCCAAGCGGGAGGGCACGAGCAGTACTTC. Its translation: CASSTPQAGGHEQYF.

This clone has a handful of counts. The rearrangement uses TRBV6-5 and TRBJ2-1; 9 nucleotides line up with TRBD2. Looked up from germline, CDR1 is MNHEY and CDR2 is SVGAGI. The V segment lost 4 bases and the J segment 5 bases; nucleotides outside the gene matches: 6. The CDR3 is 15 amino acids. The CDR3 is CASSSGTSRHNEQFF. CDR3 in DNA: TGTGCCAGCAGTTCCGGGACTAGCAGGCACAATGAGCAGTTCTTC.

A single count supports this clone. This rearrangement joins TRBV2 to TRBJ2-3; no reliable D call. Germline loops: CDR1 SNHLY, CDR2 FYNNEI. Deletions cut 4 bases from V and 6 bases from J, with 20 bases between. The CDR3 contains 16 residues. CDR3: CASSVQAVITGDTQYF. Written as DNA, the CDR3 is TGTGCCAGCAGTGTTCAGGCAGTTATCACCGGCGATACGCAGTATTTT.

The V and J genes are TRBV29-1 and TRBJ1-2, with 8 bases matching TRBD1. V was clipped by 7 bases and J by 7 bases; unmatched bases: 11. The CDR3 consists of 13 residues. In germline, CDR1 is SQVTM, CDR2 ANQGSEA. CDR3: CSGTEGTGGGYTF. CDR3 in DNA: TGCAGCGGGACCGAGGGGACAGGCGGTGGCTACACCTTC.

J is TRBJ1-2 and V is TRBV6-1, with D possibly matching TRBD1 (6 bases). Trimming pared 6 bases from V and 8 bases from J, leaving 16 bases between. The germline gives CDR1 MNHNS, CDR2 SASEGT. The CDR3 loop spans 13 amino acids. The CDR3 DNA follows: TGTGCCAGCAGCGTCGCGGGGGCTCCCGGCTACACCTTC. This translates into CASSVAGAPGYTF.

The V and J genes are TRBV18 and TRBJ2-3; 8 nucleotides agree with TRBD2. The germline CDR1 and CDR2 sequences are KGHSH and LQKENI. The junction had 7 bases not matched to a gene; V was cut back by 2 bases and J by 6 bases. This CDR3 is 15 amino acids long. The CDR3 nucleotides are TGTGCCAGCTCACCAAGAGGAGCGGGAGTCGATACGCAGTATTTT. As protein: CASSPRGAGVDTQYF.

This clone was counted a single time. The V gene is TRBV7-2, the J gene TRBJ2-3, with D possibly being TRBD1 (6 bases). Germline V lookup: CDR1 SGHTA, CDR2 FQGNSA. Trimming cost V 2 bases and J 6 bases, with 9 bases left between them. The length of the CDR3 is 13 residues. The CDR3 spells CASSLTGWDTQYF. CDR3 sequence (DNA): TGTGCCAGCAGCTTAACAGGGTGGGATACGCAGTATTTT.

V and J are TRBV5-6 and TRBJ2-5; TRBD1 agrees at 7 bases. J gave up 6 bases and V 2 bases, and 10 bases lay outside the gene matches. This CDR3 region has 15 residues. CDR1 SGHDT and CDR2 YYEEEE come from the germline V gene. CDR3: CASSFLAGGFKTQYF. CDR3 nucleotide sequence: TGTGCCAGCAGCTTTCTAGCAGGGGGTTTTAAGACCCAGTACTTC.